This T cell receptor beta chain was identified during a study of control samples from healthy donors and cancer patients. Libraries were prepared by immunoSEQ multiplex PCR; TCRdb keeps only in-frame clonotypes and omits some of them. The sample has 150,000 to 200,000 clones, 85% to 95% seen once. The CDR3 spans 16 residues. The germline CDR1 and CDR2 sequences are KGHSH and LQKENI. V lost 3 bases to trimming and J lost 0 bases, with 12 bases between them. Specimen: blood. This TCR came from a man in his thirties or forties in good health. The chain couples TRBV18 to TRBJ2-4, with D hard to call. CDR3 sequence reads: CASSPPNQIAKNIQYF. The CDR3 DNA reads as TGTGCCAGCTCACCCCCCAACCAAATAGCCAAAAACATTCAGTACTTC.